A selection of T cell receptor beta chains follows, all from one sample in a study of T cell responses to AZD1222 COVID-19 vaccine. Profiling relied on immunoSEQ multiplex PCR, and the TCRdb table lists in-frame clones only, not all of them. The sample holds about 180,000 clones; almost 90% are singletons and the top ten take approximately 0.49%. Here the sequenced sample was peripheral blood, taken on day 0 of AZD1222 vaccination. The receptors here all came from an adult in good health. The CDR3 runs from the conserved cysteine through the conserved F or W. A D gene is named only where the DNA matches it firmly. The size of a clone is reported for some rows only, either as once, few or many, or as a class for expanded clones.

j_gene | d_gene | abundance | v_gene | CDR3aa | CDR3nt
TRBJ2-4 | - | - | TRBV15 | CATSRDTGGLNIQYF | TGTGCCACCAGCAGAGATACCGGGGGGCTAAACATTCAGTACTTC
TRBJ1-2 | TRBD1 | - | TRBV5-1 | CASSLNTGEGGYTF | TGCGCCAGCAGCTTAAATACAGGGGAGGGTGGCTACACCTTC
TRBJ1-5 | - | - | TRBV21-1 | CARRSLIYSNQPQHF | TGTGCCAGGAGATCGCTGATTTATAGCAATCAGCCCCAGCATTTT
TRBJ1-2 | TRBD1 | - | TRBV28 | CASETGGDYGYTF | TGTGCCAGCGAAACAGGGGGGGACTATGGCTACACCTTC
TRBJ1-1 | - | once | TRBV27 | CASSLLGGFAEAFF | TGTGCCAGCAGTTTACTGGGAGGGTTCGCTGAAGCTTTCTTT
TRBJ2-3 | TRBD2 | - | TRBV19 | CASSAPGGAADTQYF | TGTGCCAGTAGTGCCCCCGGGGGGGCAGCAGATACGCAGTATTTT
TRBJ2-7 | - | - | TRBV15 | CATSRDRARTYEQYF | TGTGCCACCAGCAGAGATAGGGCCAGGACCTACGAGCAGTACTTC
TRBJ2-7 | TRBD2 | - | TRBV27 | CASSLYGTSGFSYEQYF | TGTGCCAGCAGTTTATACGGGACTAGCGGGTTCTCCTACGAGCAGTACTTC
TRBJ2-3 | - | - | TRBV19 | CASSISGFITDTQYF | TGTGCCAGTAGTATATCCGGTTTTATCACAGATACGCAGTATTTT
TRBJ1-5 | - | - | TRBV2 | CAGHGAGADQPQHF | TGTGCCGGGCACGGGGCAGGGGCGGATCAGCCCCAGCATTTT
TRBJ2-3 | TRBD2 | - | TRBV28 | CASSKGLAGEDTQYF | TGTGCCAGCAGTAAGGGACTAGCGGGGGAAGATACGCAGTATTTT
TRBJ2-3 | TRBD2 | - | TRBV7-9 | CASSLSLAEADTQYF | TGTGCCAGCAGCTTGTCACTAGCGGAGGCAGATACGCAGTATTTT
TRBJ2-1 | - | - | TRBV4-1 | CASSQNAGVSYNEQFF | TGCGCCAGCAGCCAAAATGCGGGCGTCTCCTACAATGAGCAGTTCTTC
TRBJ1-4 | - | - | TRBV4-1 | CASSQEKGGGRKTNEKLFF | TGCGCCAGCAGCCAAGAGAAAGGGGGGGGACGGAAAACTAATGAAAAACTGTTTTTT
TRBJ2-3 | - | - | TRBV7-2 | CASSFGRPPDTQYF | TGTGCCAGCAGCTTCGGCAGGCCCCCAGATACGCAGTATTTT
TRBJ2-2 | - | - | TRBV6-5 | CATHRGAGTGELFF | TGTGCCACTCACCGGGGGGCGGGCACCGGGGAGCTGTTTTTT
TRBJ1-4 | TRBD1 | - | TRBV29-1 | CSVCEDRGHPNEKLFF | TGCAGCGTCTGCGAGGACAGGGGGCATCCTAATGAAAAACTGTTTTTT
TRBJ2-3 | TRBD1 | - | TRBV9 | CASSVGTGISTDTQYF | TGTGCCAGCAGCGTCGGGACAGGGATTAGCACAGATACGCAGTATTTT
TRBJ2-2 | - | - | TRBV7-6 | CASSLQGANTGELFF | TGTGCCAGCAGCTTACAGGGCGCGAACACCGGGGAGCTGTTTTTT